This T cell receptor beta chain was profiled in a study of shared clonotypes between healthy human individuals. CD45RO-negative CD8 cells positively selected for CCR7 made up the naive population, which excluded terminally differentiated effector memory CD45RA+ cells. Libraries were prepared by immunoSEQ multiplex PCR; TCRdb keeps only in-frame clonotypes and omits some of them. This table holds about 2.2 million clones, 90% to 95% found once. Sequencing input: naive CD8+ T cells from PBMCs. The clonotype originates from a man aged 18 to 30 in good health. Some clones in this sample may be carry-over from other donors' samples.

The CDR3, as DNA: TGTGCCAGCAGTGAAGTGATCCAAGGGGATCAGCCCCAGCATTTT. This encodes CASSEVIQGDQPQHF. The chain links TRBV2 to TRBJ1-5; TRBD1 might be the D (5 bases). This CDR3 spans 15 amino acids. CDR1 is SNHLY and CDR2 is FYNNEI in the germline V gene. The germline V and J ends were trimmed by 1 base and 5 bases, with 12 bases remaining between them.